The 11 T cell receptor beta chains below all came from one sample that was sequenced in a study of human T cells and chemical hapten exposure. The time point here: patch test 2, 6 weeks after DPC sensitization. Treatment given: therapeutic diphenylcyclopropenone sensitization with weekly scalp DPC. One entry per CDR3 protein results from TCRdb running MiXCR on the RACE reads. Of fewer than 100,000 distinct CDR3 sequences listed, 9% to 9.5% are singletons. The sequencing used whole blood, collected in connection with sensitization to the hapten diphenylcyclopropenone (DPC). These receptors were obtained from a woman aged 40 to 50 with alopecia areata. Some clones in this sample may be carry-over from other donors' samples.

In its sample, this clonotype was seen many times. The chain is built from TRBV29-1 and TRBJ2-1; 9 bases match TRBD2. Trimming cost V 5 bases and J 3 bases; bases outside gene matches: 5. The CDR3 is 14 residues long. Germline V gene sequence: CDR1 SQVTM, CDR2 ANQGSEA. The CDR3: CSVSSGTLYNEQFF. The CDR3 DNA is TGCAGCGTTTCTAGCGGGACCCTCTACAATGAGCAGTTCTTC.

This clonotype was counted a few times. Its ends do not fully match the called genes, so a read error is possible. The chain has TRBV20-1 and TRBJ2-1; D assignment may be TRBD1 or TRBD2 (5 bases each). Germline values: CDR1 DFQATT, CDR2 SNEGSKA (reference sequence). This CDR3 has 11 amino acids. CDR3 amino acids: CSARGGTRASF. The CDR3 DNA reads as TGCAGTGCTAGAGGGGGGACCCGAGCATCCTTC.

This clonotype showed up just a few times. The chain links TRBV29-1 to TRBJ2-3; 10 nucleotides agree with TRBD2. The trim removed 4 bases at V and 4 bases at J, leaving 8 bases unmatched. CDR1 SQVTM and CDR2 ANQGSEA come from the germline V gene. This CDR3 region has 15 residues. In DNA, the CDR3 is TGCAGCGTTGGTCTGTCTAGCGGGAGCGCAGATACGCAGTATTTT. Translation gives CSVGLSSGSADTQYF.

This clonotype was counted many times. V usage is TRBV5-1 and J usage is TRBJ2-2; 9 bases fit TRBD2. The V segment lost 0 bases and the J segment 3 bases; nucleotides outside the gene matches: 3. The CDR3 length is 16 residues. Germline V lookup: CDR1 SGHRS, CDR2 YFSETQ. CDR3 in DNA: TGCGCCAGCAGCTTGGTAGCGGGAGTGGACACCGGGGAGCTGTTTTTT. Amino acid sequence: CASSLVAGVDTGELFF.

This clonotype has just a few counts. The genes are TRBV11-2 and TRBJ2-2, with D possibly TRBD2 on 5 matching bases. The V end lost 7 bases, the J end lost 5 bases, and 17 bases lay between the germline ends. Germline V gene data show CDR1 as SGHAT and CDR2 as FQNNGV. This CDR3 region has 15 residues. CDR3 sequence: CASNSLTGSTGELFF. In DNA form, the CDR3 reads TGTGCCAGCAACTCCTTGACGGGAAGTACCGGGGAGCTGTTTTTT.

V is TRBV7-9 and J is TRBJ2-5; D is undetermined. The V end was cut by 1 base, the J end by 5 bases, with 17 bases between. This CDR3 has 16 amino acids. The V gene's germline CDR1 is SEHNR and CDR2 FQNEAQ (reference sequence). The CDR3 sequence: CASSLGRWKREETQYF. In DNA, the CDR3 is TGTGCCAGCAGCTTAGGTAGATGGAAGCGCGAGGAGACCCAGTACTTC.

The chain is built from TRBV20-1 and TRBJ2-1; a possible D gene is TRBD2 (6 bases). The CDR3 sequence is 17 residues long. Per germline, CDR1 DFQATT and CDR2 SNEGSKA (reference sequence). The V end lost 0 bases, the J end lost 0 bases, and 15 bases lay between the germline ends. CDR3 loop: CSARDLQAGHSYNEQFF. In DNA form, the CDR3 reads TGCAGTGCTAGAGATTTACAAGCGGGCCACTCCTACAATGAGCAGTTCTTC.

This clonotype was found many times. Relative to the germline gene, one junction end is altered; a read error may explain this. The V gene is TRBV7-7, the J gene TRBJ2-2; 11 bases map to TRBD2. The germline V gene has CDR1 SSHAT and CDR2 FNYEAQ (reference sequence). The CDR3 contains 15 residues. CDR3 bases: TGTGCTAGCAGCCAACTAGCGGGAGCAGACGGGGAGCTGTTTTTT. It codes for CASSQLAGADGELFF.

This clonotype was found a few times. The chain links TRBV12-3 or TRBV12-4 to TRBJ2-1, with a tentative D call TRBD1 (5 bases). The CDR3 has 12 residues. The V and J ends lost 6 bases and 10 bases respectively, with 13 bases between them. The CDR3: CASRSAPGEQFF. For the CDR3, the DNA is TGTGCCAGCAGATCCGCCCCAGGGGAGCAGTTCTTC.

The V and J genes are TRBV20-1 and TRBJ2-3; TRBD2 might be the D (5 bases). Germline CDR1 is DFQATT and CDR2 is SNEGSKA (reference sequence). The germline V and J ends were trimmed by 4 bases and 2 bases, with 16 bases remaining between them. This CDR3 has 15 amino acids. Written as DNA, the CDR3 is TGCAGTGCTATGTGGGCCAGCGGCTACACAGATACGCAGTATTTT. Residues: CSAMWASGYTDTQYF.

The chain employs TRBV7-6 and TRBJ1-2, with D possibly being TRBD1 (6 bases). CDR1 SGHVS and CDR2 FNYEAQ come from the germline V gene. The CDR3 consists of 13 residues. V was clipped by 5 bases and J by 6 bases, with 13 bases between them. CDR3 coding DNA: TGTGCCAGCAGCCCGTCTCCAGGGGATGGCTACACCTTC. The encoded protein is CASSPSPGDGYTF.